This T cell receptor (beta chain) was documented in a study of regulatory T cells in long-lasting Graves disease. Across the whole study: The criterion for persistent Graves' disease was over 5 years of antithyroid drugs with positive TSH receptor antibodies.

TCR beta libraries were built with iRepertoire HTBI primers and Arm-PCR of CDR3 regions. TCRdb ran MiXCR on the multiplex PCR reads and lists one entry per CDR3 protein. The sample lists 310,000 or so distinct CDR3 sequences, about 18% seen once, with approximately 31% in the top ten. Germline-derived CDR1 and CDR2 are SEHNR and FQNEAQ (reference sequence). This CDR3 comprises 16 residues. V lost 1 base, J lost 0 bases, and 10 bases lay in between. Regarding time point: persistent/refractory GD, antithyroid drugs over 5 years with positive TRAb. Scientists built the TCR library using RNA that was extracted from PBMCs. The patients were enrolled through endocrinology in Xi'an, China. The EDTA tubes were filled with nine milliliters of drawn peripheral blood.

The source of this sequence is a female donor with Graves disease. The rearrangement uses TRBV7-9 and TRBJ1-3; D is unresolved. The source was peripheral blood mononuclear cells (PBMCs), collected when the disease was refractory, from a patient treated with antithyroid drugs. The CDR3 sequence is CASSLVGSISGNTIYF. The CDR3 nucleotides read TGTGCCAGCAGCTTAGTAGGAAGCATCTCTGGAAACACCATATATTTT.